This TCR beta chain was sequenced during a study of CXCR3-negative and CXCR3-positive naive CD8 T cells. Study-level information: TRB reads totalled about 150 million, about 1.5 +/- 0.3 million per library. Study-wide results and caveats: Hydrophobicity was higher for TRB CDR3s found in CXCR3-positive naive cells than in CXCR3-negative naive cells. The study found comparably high diversity in both naive subsets and much lower diversity in memory CD8+ cells.

Germline loops: CDR1 MNHEY, CDR2 SVGEGT. The CDR3 is 13 amino acids. Regarding this clonotype: Its antigen remains unidentified.

Naive CD8+ T cells displayed a CD45RO-CCR7+CD27+CD95- phenotype. The method, 5' RACE with UMI labels, was used to prepare the TRB cDNA libraries. TCRdb re-analyzed the 5' RACE reads; it lists each CDR3 protein once, without DNA. The sample has 95,000 to 100,000 distinct CDR3 sequences; the top ten hold approximately 0.99%. Sample: naive CXCR3+ CD8+ T cells from blood. The subset: CD45RO-CCR7+CD27+CD95- naive CD8+ T cells expressing CXCR3 (TNR3+). This clonotype was obtained from a human donor in good health. Some clones in this sample may be carry-over from other donors' samples. The chain joins TRBV6-2 or TRBV6-3 to TRBJ1-1; as DNA is missing, the TRBD1 call by TCRdb cannot be tested. The CDR3 sequence: CAARAGVNTEAFF.